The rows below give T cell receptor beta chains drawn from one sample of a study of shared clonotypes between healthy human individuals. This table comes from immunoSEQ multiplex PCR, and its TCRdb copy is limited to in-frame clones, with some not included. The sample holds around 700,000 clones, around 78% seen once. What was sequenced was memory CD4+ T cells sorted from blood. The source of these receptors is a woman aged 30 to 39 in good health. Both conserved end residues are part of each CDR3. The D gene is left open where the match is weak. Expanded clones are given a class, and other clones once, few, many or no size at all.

cdr3_nt: TGTGCCAGTAGTCCACGACAAACCAAAAATGAAAAACTGTTTTTT
cdr3_aa: CASSPRQTKNEKLFF
d_call: -
clone_size: -
j_call: TRBJ1-4
v_call: TRBV19

cdr3_nt: TGTGCCAGCAGTTTTGGGACAGCAATGGGAGAGCAGTACTTC
cdr3_aa: CASSFGTAMGEQYF
d_call: TRBD1
clone_size: many
j_call: TRBJ2-7
v_call: TRBV28

cdr3_nt: TGTGCCAGCTCATTAGGTAGCGGGAGCGGCTACGAGCAGTACTTC
cdr3_aa: CASSLGSGSGYEQYF
d_call: TRBD2
clone_size: -
j_call: TRBJ2-7
v_call: TRBV18

cdr3_nt: TGCGCCAGCAGCCTAAGACAGGGGGTTAATGAAAAACTGTTTTTT
cdr3_aa: CASSLRQGVNEKLFF
d_call: TRBD1
clone_size: -
j_call: TRBJ1-4
v_call: TRBV4-1

cdr3_nt: TGTGCCAGCTCACCCACCGTAACGGACACTGAAGCTTTCTTT
cdr3_aa: CASSPTVTDTEAFF
d_call: -
clone_size: few
j_call: TRBJ1-1
v_call: TRBV18

cdr3_nt: TGTGCCAGCAGCGGACAGGGGGCAGGGTACGAGCAGTACTTC
cdr3_aa: CASSGQGAGYEQYF
d_call: TRBD1
clone_size: -
j_call: TRBJ2-7
v_call: TRBV28

cdr3_nt: TGTGCCACCATGGCACGGGGAGATGAAAAACTGTTTTTT
cdr3_aa: CATMARGDEKLFF
d_call: -
clone_size: -
j_call: TRBJ1-4
v_call: TRBV2

cdr3_nt: TGTGCCAGCACGAGGAAGGGAGGGGACACTGAAGCTTTCTTT
cdr3_aa: CASTRKGGDTEAFF
d_call: -
clone_size: -
j_call: TRBJ1-1
v_call: TRBV19

cdr3_nt: TGTGCCAGCAGTCGCCCCCAGGGGGGGTCCTACGAGCAGTACTTC
cdr3_aa: CASSRPQGGSYEQYF
d_call: -
clone_size: -
j_call: TRBJ2-7
v_call: TRBV27

cdr3_nt: TGTGCCATCAGTGTTTTGGCGGCAAGCGTTTACAATGAGCAGTTCTTC
cdr3_aa: CAISVLAASVYNEQFF
d_call: -
clone_size: -
j_call: TRBJ2-1
v_call: TRBV10-3

cdr3_nt: TGTGCCAGCAGCCAGGCGGGAAGCCACAATGAGCAGTTCTTC
cdr3_aa: CASSQAGSHNEQFF
d_call: -
clone_size: -
j_call: TRBJ2-1
v_call: TRBV4-2

cdr3_nt: TGCGCCAGCAGCTTGGCTCCTAGCAGGGAGACCCAGTACTTC
cdr3_aa: CASSLAPSRETQYF
d_call: -
clone_size: -
j_call: TRBJ2-5
v_call: TRBV5-1

cdr3_nt: TGTGCCAGCACCCTCCCCTGCACCTTC
cdr3_aa: CASTLPCTF
d_call: -
clone_size: -
j_call: TRBJ1-2
v_call: TRBV6-4

cdr3_nt: TGTGCCAGCAGTCCCCCCCGAACTAGCGGGGGACTGGCGCAGTACTTC
cdr3_aa: CASSPPRTSGGLAQYF
d_call: TRBD2
clone_size: once
j_call: TRBJ2-7
v_call: TRBV27

cdr3_nt: TGTGCCAGCACCGCTACAGGAGACTATGGCTACACCTTC
cdr3_aa: CASTATGDYGYTF
d_call: -
clone_size: -
j_call: TRBJ1-2
v_call: TRBV6-1

cdr3_nt: TGTGCCAGCAGCAGGGGGCAGGGGGGCACCGGGGAGCTGTTTTTT
cdr3_aa: CASSRGQGGTGELFF
d_call: TRBD1
clone_size: once
j_call: TRBJ2-2
v_call: TRBV6-5

cdr3_nt: TGTGCCAGCTCGCGGGAGGCCTACTCCTACGAGCAGTACTTC
cdr3_aa: CASSREAYSYEQYF
d_call: TRBD2
clone_size: -
j_call: TRBJ2-7
v_call: TRBV19

cdr3_nt: TGCGCCAGCAGCTTGAGGTCAAGCGGGAAAAGCAATGAGCAGTTCTTC
cdr3_aa: CASSLRSSGKSNEQFF
d_call: TRBD2
clone_size: -
j_call: TRBJ2-1
v_call: TRBV5-1

cdr3_nt: TGTGCCAGCAGCCCGAGCGGGACGTACGAGCAGTACTTC
cdr3_aa: CASSPSGTYEQYF
d_call: TRBD2
clone_size: -
j_call: TRBJ2-7
v_call: TRBV7-6

cdr3_nt: TGTGCCAGCAGCTCAACGGGCAAGCACACCATATATTTT
cdr3_aa: CASSSTGKHTIYF
d_call: -
clone_size: -
j_call: TRBJ1-3
v_call: TRBV5-6

cdr3_nt: TGTGCCAGCAGCCCCTCCGGTAGAGGCACCGGGGAGCTGTTTTTT
cdr3_aa: CASSPSGRGTGELFF
d_call: -
clone_size: -
j_call: TRBJ2-2
v_call: TRBV7-2

cdr3_nt: TGTGCCAGCAGCCTAATAGAGTCTGGGGCCAACGTCCTGACTTTC
cdr3_aa: CASSLIESGANVLTF
d_call: -
clone_size: -
j_call: TRBJ2-6
v_call: TRBV2

cdr3_nt: TGTGCCAGCAGTTTTACAGGACAGGGTTTCCGAAAACTGTTTTTT
cdr3_aa: CASSFTGQGFRKLFF
d_call: TRBD1
clone_size: -
j_call: TRBJ1-4
v_call: TRBV28